Below, 10 T cell receptor beta chains from the same sample are listed, as sequenced in a study of control samples from healthy donors and cancer patients. Generated by immunoSEQ multiplex PCR, the TCRdb table keeps only in-frame clones and is missing some. The table includes approximately 37,000 clones, around 83% detected once. The sequenced material came from PBMCs. The receptors were gathered from a woman aged 60 to 75 with lung cancer.

The V call is TRBV11-2, the J call TRBJ2-5, with 8 bases aligning to TRBD2. J was trimmed by 7 bases and V by 6 bases; bases with no gene match: 4. The CDR3 sequence is 12 residues long. CDR1 and CDR2 from the germline V gene are SGHAT and FQNNGV. The CDR3 sequence is CASSPGRGTQYF. The CDR3 DNA follows: TGTGCCAGCAGTCCCGGGAGGGGGACCCAGTACTTC. Full variable domain (rest looked up from reference TRBV11-2 and TRBJ2-5): EAGVAQSPRYKIIEKRQSVAFWCNPISGHATLYWYQQILGQGPKLLIQFQNNGVVDDSQLPKDRFSAERLKGVDSTLKIQPAKLEDSAVYLCASSPGRGTQYFGPGTRLLVL.

The rearrangement links TRBV7-8 to TRBJ2-1; 7 nucleotides agree with TRBD1. The V and J ends lost 1 base and 7 bases, in that order; junction bases with no gene match: 7. CDR1 is SGHVS and CDR2 is FQNEAQ in the germline V gene. This CDR3 region has 15 residues. The CDR3 DNA reads as TGTGCCAGCAGCTTAGTCTTAGGGACAGTAAATGAGCAGTTCTTC. Amino acids: CASSLVLGTVNEQFF. The full variable domain, its missing parts supplied by reference TRBV7-8 and TRBJ2-1, is GAGVSQSPRYKVAKRGQDVALRCDPISGHVSLFWYQQALGQGPEFLTYFQNEAQLDKSGLPSDRFFAERPEGSVSTLKIQRTQQEDSAVYLCASSLVLGTVNEQFFGPGTRLTVL.

The chain links TRBV30 to TRBJ2-3, with D perhaps matching TRBD2 (5 bases). The germline gives CDR1 GTSNPN, CDR2 SVGIG (reference sequence). V shed 3 bases and J shed 2 bases, with 24 bases lying between them. This CDR3 comprises 18 residues. CDR3 bases: TGTGCCTGGAGAAAGGGAGTGGCTCTACTCCGCACCACAGATACGCAGTATTTT. This translates into CAWRKGVALLRTTDTQYF. The full variable domain, completed using reference TRBV30 and TRBJ2-3, is SQTIHQWPATLVQPVGSPLSLECTVEGTSNPNLYWYRQAAGRGLQLLFYSVGIGQISSEVPQNLSASRPQDRQFILSSKKLLLSDSGFYLCAWRKGVALLRTTDTQYFGPGTRLTVL.

The J gene is TRBJ1-5, the V gene TRBV23-1; D is unclear. TRBV23-1 carries the ORF label, with uncertain function. V was shortened by 0 bases and J by 6 bases, with 6 bases between the two germline ends. The CDR3 runs 13 residues. The CDR3 sequence: CASSQSGVQPQHF. The CDR3 DNA follows: TGCGCCAGCAGTCAATCTGGCGTTCAGCCCCAGCATTTT.

This rearrangement joins TRBV9 to TRBJ1-1; D unresolved. The CDR3 covers 15 residues. V was shortened by 0 bases and J by 1 base, with 10 bases between the two germline ends. Germline V gene sequence: CDR1 SGDLS, CDR2 YYNGEE. This chain's CDR3 is CASSVVGLGNTEAFF. In DNA form, the CDR3 reads TGTGCCAGCAGCGTAGTCGGCCTCGGGAACACTGAAGCTTTCTTT.

The chain couples TRBV3-1 (or the pseudogene TRBV3-2) to TRBJ1-4; 11 bases are shared with TRBD1. The CDR3 length is 14 residues. Germline CDR1 and CDR2: LGHDT and YNNKEL (reference sequence). V shed 7 bases and J 7 bases; nucleotides not matched to a gene: 5. CDR3: CASTHGTGGEKLFF. The CDR3 nucleotides read TGTGCCAGCACCCATGGGACAGGGGGTGAAAAACTGTTTTTT.

This chain links TRBV3-1 (or the pseudogene TRBV3-2) with TRBJ2-1; a weak D match, TRBD1 (8 bases). This CDR3 has 17 amino acids. Deletions cut 1 base from V and 11 bases from J, with 24 bases between. Germline V gene data show CDR1 as LGHDT and CDR2 as YNNKEL (reference sequence). The CDR3 DNA reads TGTGCCAGCAGCCAAGGCATAGGACAGGGAGGGAATCAGAAGCAGTTCTTC. Its protein is CASSQGIGQGGNQKQFF.

The gene calls are TRBV19 and TRBJ1-1; TRBD1 agrees at 7 bases. The V gene end was trimmed by 5 bases and the J gene end by 3 bases; junction bases not matched to a gene: 9. Germline CDR1 LNHDA, CDR2 SQIVND (reference sequence). The CDR3 spans 15 residues. The CDR3 coding sequence is TGTGCCAGTAGTGACCCCTCAGGGGGGTACACTGAAGCTTTCTTT. The encoded protein is CASSDPSGGYTEAFF.

The V gene is TRBV11-2, the J gene TRBJ2-1, with TRBD1 matching 10 bases. The CDR3 is 15 residues long. Trimming removed 4 bases from V and 6 bases from J; junction bases left unmatched: 6. The germline V gene encodes CDR1 SGHAT and CDR2 FQNNGV. This CDR3 reads CASSSRQGASNEQFF. The CDR3 bases are TGTGCCAGCAGCTCGAGACAGGGGGCGAGCAATGAGCAGTTCTTC.

The chain couples TRBV4-3 to TRBJ1-4; D remains unclear. Trimming stripped 4 bases from V and 4 bases from J, with 10 bases between. Per germline, CDR1 LGHNA and CDR2 YSLEER. The CDR3 runs 14 residues. The CDR3 nucleotides read TGCGCCAGCAGCCCCGGACGGAGTAATGAAAAACTGTTTTTT. Residues: CASSPGRSNEKLFF.